This T cell receptor beta chain was captured in a study of cytomegalovirus exposure and HLA in healthy donors. Study-wide points: It was confirmed in vitro that a few of the CMV-associated chains were specific for CMV antigens. Some public TCRs appeared in many individuals, while most sequences were rare. The study designated 150 to 200 TCR beta chains cytomegalovirus-associated.

This clone was counted a single time. What it binds is not known. Clones were sequenced by immunoSEQ multiplex PCR, and TCRdb holds only the in-frame ones, with some missing. The sample contains about 130,000 clones, nearly 90% of which appear only once. The V gene's germline CDR1 is PRHDT and CDR2 FYEKMQ (reference sequence). Trimming cost V 1 base and J 3 bases, with 16 bases left between them. The CDR3 spans 16 residues. The chain joins TRBV13 to TRBJ2-7; D not resolved. This TCR was sampled from a woman under 30 in good health and CMV-seropositive. The sample was PBMCs. In DNA form, the CDR3 reads TGTGCCAGCAGCTTAGCCCCGGGTTTGAGAAACTACGAGCAGTACTTC. Amino acids: CASSLAPGLRNYEQYF.